Listed here are 26 T cell receptor beta chains from one sample, sequenced in a study of shared clonotypes between healthy human individuals. TCRdb's copy holds only in-frame clones and misses some; the assay was immunoSEQ multiplex PCR. The table lists fewer than 850,000 clones, 96% of them singletons. Naive CD8 populations comprised CD45RO-negative cells positively selected for CCR7, excluding terminally differentiated effector memory CD45RA+ cells. Source material: naive CD8+ T cells sorted from blood. The receptors here all came from a man under 40 in good health.

J is TRBJ2-7 and V is TRBV27, with 8 bases fitting TRBD2. J lost 3 bases, V lost 3 bases, and 7 bases had no gene match. The CDR3 runs 15 residues. Germline CDR1 is MNHEY and CDR2 is SMNVEV (reference sequence). In nucleotides, the CDR3 is TGTGCCAGCAGTTTTTTTTTCGGGAGGGGCTACGAGCAGTACTTC. Residues: CASSFFFGRGYEQYF.

The V gene is TRBV27, the J gene TRBJ1-5, with 7 positions matching TRBD1. CDR3 length: 14 amino acids. Losses at the gene ends were 5 bases for V and 4 bases for J; bases not matched to a gene: 5. Germline V gene lookup returns CDR1 MNHEY and CDR2 SMNVEV (reference sequence). The CDR3 nucleotides are TGTGCCAGCAGTCCAACAGGGGATAATCAGCCCCAGCATTTT. Amino acid sequence: CASSPTGDNQPQHF.

V is TRBV7-9 and J is TRBJ1-1, with 7 bases aligning to TRBD1. V shed 2 bases, J shed 5 bases, and the junction held 8 bases outside the gene matches. This CDR3 spans 15 amino acids. Germline values: CDR1 SEHNR, CDR2 FQNEAQ (reference sequence). The CDR3: CASSLLGDRDTEAFF. The CDR3 DNA sequence: TGTGCCAGCAGCTTACTAGGCGACAGGGATACTGAAGCTTTCTTT.

To note about this clone: The sample holds other DNA sequences that translate to the same CDR3. The chain has TRBV27 and TRBJ2-1, with 9 positions matching TRBD1. The CDR3 consists of 12 residues. V shed 7 bases and J 10 bases; nucleotides not matched to a gene: 5. Germline V CDR1 and CDR2: MNHEY, SMNVEV (reference sequence). Here the CDR3 DNA reads TGTGCCAGCAAAACAGGGGGCGTCGAGCAGTTCTTC. Amino acids: CASKTGGVEQFF.

As DNA, the CDR3 is TGTGCCAGCAGCCACTATGGGGTGGAGGAGGGGGATGGCTACACCTTC. As protein: CASSHYGVEEGDGYTF. The chain uses TRBV11-2 and TRBJ1-2, with D possibly being TRBD1 (6 bases). CDR3 length: 16 amino acids. V was pared by 5 bases and J by 6 bases, with 22 bases between. CDR1 SGHAT and CDR2 FQNNGV come from the germline V gene.

This chain uses TRBV19 with TRBJ1-2, with TRBD1 matching over 9 bases. V shed 4 bases and J 5 bases; nucleotides not matched to a gene: 8. The CDR3 runs 15 residues. Germline V lookup: CDR1 LNHDA, CDR2 SQIVND (reference sequence). The CDR3 DNA sequence: TGTGCCAGTAGTACCGCTCCGGGGACAGGGTATGGCTACACCTTC. It codes for CASSTAPGTGYGYTF.

The rearrangement joins TRBV28 to TRBJ1-1; possible D gene TRBD1, 5 bases. Trimming cost V 5 bases and J 1 base, with 14 bases left between them. The CDR3 is 15 residues long. Germline assignment: CDR1 MDHEN and CDR2 SYDVKM. The CDR3, as DNA: TGTGCCAGCAGTGGGGTGGGGCAGTCGAACACTGAAGCTTTCTTT. It codes for CASSGVGQSNTEAFF.

The rearrangement uses TRBV9 and TRBJ2-2, with a possible D match to TRBD2 (5 bases). The CDR3 is 15 residues long. V dropped 0 bases and J dropped 2 bases, with 8 bases sitting between them. CDR1 and CDR2 (germline): SGDLS, YYNGEE. The DNA for the CDR3 is TGTGCCAGCAGCGTAGACGGGGTTAACACCGGGGAGCTGTTTTTT. Amino acid sequence: CASSVDGVNTGELFF. Combining the CDR3 with reference TRBV9 and TRBJ2-2 gives the whole variable domain DSGVTQTPKHLITATGQRVTLRCSPRSGDLSVYWYQQSLDQGLQFLIQYYNGEERAKGNILERFSAQQFPDLHSELNLSSLELGDSALYFCASSVDGVNTGELFFGEGSRLTVL.

A single count supports this clone. V and J are TRBV6-5 and TRBJ2-1; 8 bases align to TRBD1. Germline V CDR1 and CDR2: MNHEY, SVGAGI. V was pared by 4 bases and J by 8 bases, with 4 bases of the junction left unmatched. The CDR3 length is 13 residues. CDR3 sequence: CASSFDRGDEQFF. In DNA, the CDR3 is TGTGCCAGCAGTTTCGACAGGGGAGATGAGCAGTTCTTC.

CDR3: CASSLGRDDYEQYF. As DNA, the CDR3 is TGCGCCAGCAGCTTGGGCAGGGACGACTACGAGCAGTACTTC. The chain is built from TRBV5-1 and TRBJ2-7; the D gene could be TRBD1 or TRBD2 (5 bases each). CDR3 size: 14 residues. V was shortened by 0 bases and J by 3 bases, with 10 bases between the two germline ends. In germline, CDR1 is SGHRS, CDR2 YFSETQ.

The chain employs TRBV15 and TRBJ1-2; D is perhaps TRBD1 (6 bases). In germline, CDR1 is LNHNV, CDR2 YYDKDF (reference sequence). The CDR3 contains 15 residues. Deletions cut 2 bases from V and 4 bases from J, with 14 bases between. This CDR3 is CATSRTRGVGYGYTF. In nucleotides, the CDR3 is TGTGCCACCAGCAGAACCAGGGGAGTTGGCTATGGCTACACCTTC.

The chain joins TRBV6-6 to TRBJ1-4; no clear D gene. Germline CDR1 and CDR2: MNHNY and SVGAGI (reference sequence). The CDR3 spans 13 residues. The V end was cut by 7 bases, the J end by 4 bases, with 10 bases between. Written as DNA, the CDR3 is TGTGCCAGCACCTGGGTCCTTAATGAAAAACTGTTTTTT. Translation gives CASTWVLNEKLFF.

Note on this clone: This CDR3 is also generated by other DNA sequences in the sample. The gene calls are TRBV5-4 and TRBJ2-2; D is ambiguous. Germline V gene sequence: CDR1 SGHNT, CDR2 YYREEE (reference sequence). CDR3 length: 12 residues. Between the trimmed V and J ends, which lost 0 bases and 3 bases, there was a span of 0 bases. CDR3 nucleotide sequence: TGTGCCAGCAGCTTGGACACCGGGGAGCTGTTTTTT. Protein: CASSLDTGELFF.

In DNA form, the CDR3 reads TGTGCCAGCAGTACACCGTTGGGGACAGGGACCTACGAGCAGTACTTC. This codes for CASSTPLGTGTYEQYF. V and J are TRBV6-6 and TRBJ2-7, with TRBD1 matching 9 bases. The CDR3 loop spans 16 amino acids. Unmatched junction bases numbered 10, after V lost 5 bases and J lost 2 bases. CDR1 and CDR2 from the germline V gene are MNHNY and SVGAGI (reference sequence).

This clone was observed a single time. The chain carries TRBV14 and TRBJ2-2; possible D gene TRBD2, 6 bases. Germline assignment: CDR1 SGHDN and CDR2 FVKESK. V shed 3 bases and J shed 6 bases, with 14 bases lying between them. This CDR3 has 15 residues. The CDR3 loop is CASSQGGLFPGELFF. The DNA of the CDR3 is TGTGCCAGCAGCCAGGGGGGACTGTTCCCCGGGGAGCTGTTTTTT.

J is TRBJ2-3 and V is TRBV5-1; 11 bases match TRBD2. The germline V gene has CDR1 SGHRS and CDR2 YFSETQ. The CDR3 is 16 residues long. Unmatched junction bases numbered 4, after V lost 4 bases and J lost 0 bases. This CDR3 reads CASSARLAGSTDTQYF. CDR3 nucleotides: TGCGCCAGCAGCGCGAGACTAGCGGGAAGCACAGATACGCAGTATTTT.

J is TRBJ1-4 and V is TRBV7-9; a possible D gene is TRBD1 (5 bases). Trimming removed 5 bases at V and 0 bases at J, with 10 bases between. CDR1 and CDR2 (germline): SEHNR, FQNEAQ (reference sequence). The CDR3 runs 15 residues. CDR3 region: CASSRGGATNEKLFF. CDR3 DNA sequence: TGTGCCAGCAGCCGGGGAGGGGCAACTAATGAAAAACTGTTTTTT. The full variable domain, rest sourced from reference TRBV7-9 and TRBJ1-4, is DTGVSQNPRHKITKRGQNVTFRCDPISEHNRLYWYRQTLGQGPEFLTYFQNEAQLEKSRLLSDRFSAERPKGSFSTLEIQRTEQGDSAMYLCASSRGGATNEKLFFGSGTQLSVL.

A single count supports this clone. V gene TRBV29-1 combines with J gene TRBJ2-2, with unresolved D. The V end was cut by 4 bases, the J end by 5 bases, with 8 bases between. Germline CDR1 reads SQVTM; CDR2 reads ANQGSEA. This CDR3 has 12 residues. The CDR3 protein is CSVVAGTGELFF. In DNA, the CDR3 is TGCAGCGTTGTGGCCGGAACCGGGGAGCTGTTTTTT.

V and J are TRBV28 and TRBJ2-7, with 12 bases that match TRBD1. The trim removed 6 bases at V and 7 bases at J, leaving 13 bases unmatched. The V gene's germline CDR1 is MDHEN and CDR2 SYDVKM. This CDR3 contains 16 residues. The CDR3 region has the DNA TGTGCCAGCAGCCTCACACTGGGACAGGGGGCTGGGGAGCAGTACTTC. It specifies CASSLTLGQGAGEQYF.

The chain employs TRBV6-1 and TRBJ2-3, with 7 positions matching TRBD2. CDR1 and CDR2 (germline): MNHNS, SASEGT. V dropped 7 bases and J dropped 5; count of bases not matched to a gene: 6. CDR3 size: 13 residues. CDR3 coding DNA: TGTGCCAGCAAAAGGACTAGTGGAGATACGCAGTATTTT. This codes for CASKRTSGDTQYF.

The gene calls are TRBV28 and TRBJ2-7; a possible D gene is TRBD2 (6 bases). The CDR3 runs to 13 residues. Germline values: CDR1 MDHEN, CDR2 SYDVKM. Trimming took 5 bases from V and 6 from J, leaving 14 bases between them. CDR3 in amino acids: CASSDSGRGEQYF. CDR3 bases: TGTGCCAGCAGTGACTCAGGGCGGGGCGAGCAGTACTTC. Filled out from reference TRBV28 and TRBJ2-7, the complete variable domain reads DVKVTQSSRYLVKRTGEKVFLECVQDMDHENMFWYRQDPGLGLRLIYFSYDVKMKEKGDIPEGYSVSREKKERFSLILESASTNQTSMYLCASSDSGRGEQYFGPGTRLTVT.

This sequence joins TRBV5-4 and TRBJ2-7; 12 nucleotides align to TRBD2. V lost 3 bases, J lost 6 bases, and 7 bases stayed unmatched. Germline CDR1 is SGHNT and CDR2 is YYREEE (reference sequence). This CDR3 has 15 residues. This CDR3 reads CASSYQGLAGFEQYF. DNA for the CDR3: TGTGCCAGCAGCTACCAAGGACTAGCGGGATTCGAGCAGTACTTC.

The chain has TRBV7-2 and TRBJ2-3; possible D gene TRBD2, 5 bases. V lost 5 bases, J lost 0 bases, and 9 bases lay in between. The V gene's germline CDR1 is SGHTA and CDR2 FQGNSA. This CDR3 has 14 amino acids. CDR3 coding DNA: TGTGCCAGCAGCCAGTGGAGGAGCACAGATACGCAGTATTTT. This gives the protein CASSQWRSTDTQYF.

V is TRBV2 and J is TRBJ2-5; 9 bases map to TRBD2. Trimming took 9 bases from V and 2 from J; bases not matched to a gene: 7. The V gene's germline CDR1 is SNHLY and CDR2 FYNNEI. The CDR3 runs 14 residues. The CDR3 is CARRLAENQETQYF. As DNA, the CDR3 is TGTGCCAGACGACTAGCGGAGAATCAAGAGACCCAGTACTTC.

V usage is TRBV10-2 and J usage is TRBJ1-4; D might be TRBD1 (5 bases). This CDR3 has 17 residues. Deletions cut 6 bases from V and 3 bases from J, with 20 bases between. CDR1 is WSHSY, CDR2 SAAADI, per germline. The CDR3 is CASRKGATSGANEKLFF. DNA for the CDR3: TGCGCCAGCAGAAAAGGGGCGACTAGTGGGGCTAATGAAAAACTGTTTTTT.

With respect to this clone: Other DNA sequences of this sample code for an identical CDR3. V and J are TRBV15 and TRBJ2-5; D possibly uses TRBD1 or TRBD2 (6 bases each). The CDR3 has 14 residues. Germline CDR1 reads LNHNV; CDR2 reads YYDKDF (reference sequence). Trimming shortened V by 0 bases and J by 5 bases, and 10 bases separated the two germline ends. The CDR3 loop reads CATSRDRGLETQYF. CDR3 in DNA: TGTGCCACCAGCAGAGATCGGGGGCTGGAGACCCAGTACTTC.